This passage covers 3 T cell receptor beta chains from one sample sequenced in a study of blood T cell repertoires in COVID-19. Sequencing was performed with immunoSEQ multiplex PCR; in TCRdb, only in-frame clones are kept and a portion is missing. The sample has roughly 60,000 clones; over 75% are singletons. The sequencing sample was made of peripheral blood. The source is a human donor in a cohort sampled during active COVID-19.

The rearrangement links TRBV19 to TRBJ1-4; 7 bases map to TRBD1. The ends lost 4 bases at V and 0 bases at J; junction bases unmatched: 5. Germline lookup yields CDR1 LNHDA and CDR2 SQIVND (reference sequence). This CDR3 is built from 16 residues. The chain's CDR3 is CASSNPGGATNEKLFF. The CDR3 bases are TGTGCCAGTAGTAACCCAGGGGGTGCAACTAATGAAAAACTGTTTTTT.

CDR3 nucleotides: TGTGCCTGGAAAGCAGGGTCGGTCACCGGGGAGCTGTTTTTT. Its translation: CAWKAGSVTGELFF. The chain couples TRBV30 to TRBJ2-2; TRBD1 might be the D (5 bases). The CDR3 is made up of 14 amino acids. The V end was cut by 4 bases, the J end by 4 bases, with 13 bases between. Per germline, CDR1 GTSNPN and CDR2 SVGIG (reference sequence).

This clone occurred once. The chain links TRBV6-6 to TRBJ2-7; 14 positions agree with TRBD2. This CDR3 region has 16 residues. Looked up from germline, CDR1 is MNHNY and CDR2 is SVGAGI (reference sequence). V shed 6 bases and J 1 base; nucleotides not matched to a gene: 5. CDR3 sequence reads: CASRRGTSGGSYEQYF. CDR3 nucleotides: TGTGCCAGCAGACGCGGGACTAGCGGGGGATCCTACGAGCAGTACTTC.